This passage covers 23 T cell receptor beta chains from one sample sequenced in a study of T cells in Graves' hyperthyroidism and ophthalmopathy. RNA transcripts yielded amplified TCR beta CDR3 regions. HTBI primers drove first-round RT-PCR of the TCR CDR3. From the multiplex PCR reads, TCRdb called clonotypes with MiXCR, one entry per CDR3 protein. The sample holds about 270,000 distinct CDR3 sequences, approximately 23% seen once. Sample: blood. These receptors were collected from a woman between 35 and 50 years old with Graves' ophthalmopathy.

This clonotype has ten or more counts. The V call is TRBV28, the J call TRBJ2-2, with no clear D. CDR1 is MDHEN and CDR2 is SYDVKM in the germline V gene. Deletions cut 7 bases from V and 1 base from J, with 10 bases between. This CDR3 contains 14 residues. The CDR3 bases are TGTGCCAGCATAGTGACGAGGAACACCGGGGAGCTGTTTTTT. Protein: CASIVTRNTGELFF. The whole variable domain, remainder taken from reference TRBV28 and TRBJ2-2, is DVKVTQSSRYLVKRTGEKVFLECVQDMDHENMFWYRQDPGLGLRLIYFSYDVKMKEKGDIPEGYSVSREKKERFSLILESASTNQTSMYLCASIVTRNTGELFFGEGSRLTVL.

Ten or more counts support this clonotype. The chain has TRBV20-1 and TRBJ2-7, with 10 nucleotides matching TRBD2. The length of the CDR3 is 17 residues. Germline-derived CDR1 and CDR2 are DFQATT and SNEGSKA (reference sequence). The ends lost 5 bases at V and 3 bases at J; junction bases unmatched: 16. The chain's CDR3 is CSARDPTGSGRHYEQYF. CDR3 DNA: TGCAGTGCTCGGGACCCGACGGGTAGCGGGAGGCACTACGAGCAGTACTTC.

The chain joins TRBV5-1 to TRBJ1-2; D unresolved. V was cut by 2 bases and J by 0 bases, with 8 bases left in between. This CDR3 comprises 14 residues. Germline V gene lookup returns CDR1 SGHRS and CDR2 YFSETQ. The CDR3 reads CASSLQPTNYGYTF. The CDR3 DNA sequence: TGCGCCAGCAGCTTACAGCCTACTAACTATGGCTACACCTTC.

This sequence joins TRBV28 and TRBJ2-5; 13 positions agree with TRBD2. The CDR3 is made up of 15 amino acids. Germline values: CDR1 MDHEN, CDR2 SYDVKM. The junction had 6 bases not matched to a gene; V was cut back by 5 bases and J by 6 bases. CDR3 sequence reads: CASSALAGGNKTQYF. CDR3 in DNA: TGTGCCAGCAGTGCACTAGCGGGAGGGAACAAGACCCAGTACTTC.

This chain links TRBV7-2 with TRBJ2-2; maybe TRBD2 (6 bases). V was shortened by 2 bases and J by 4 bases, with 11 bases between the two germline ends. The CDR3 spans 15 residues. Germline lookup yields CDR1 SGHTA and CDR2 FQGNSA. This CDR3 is CASSLRGKTTGELFF. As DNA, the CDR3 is TGTGCCAGCAGCTTACGCGGGAAAACCACCGGGGAGCTGTTTTTT.

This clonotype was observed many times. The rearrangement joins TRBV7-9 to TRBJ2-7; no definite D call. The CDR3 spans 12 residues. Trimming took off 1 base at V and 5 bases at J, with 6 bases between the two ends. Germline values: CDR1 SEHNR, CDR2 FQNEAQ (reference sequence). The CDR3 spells CASSLEAHEQYF. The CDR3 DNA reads TGTGCCAGCAGCTTAGAAGCCCACGAGCAGTACTTC.

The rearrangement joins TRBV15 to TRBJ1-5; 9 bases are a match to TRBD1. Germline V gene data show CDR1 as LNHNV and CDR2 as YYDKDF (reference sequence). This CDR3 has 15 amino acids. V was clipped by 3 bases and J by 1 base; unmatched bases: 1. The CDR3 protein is CATSRDRGSNQPQHF. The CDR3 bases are TGTGCCACCAGCAGGGACAGGGGAAGCAATCAGCCCCAGCATTTT. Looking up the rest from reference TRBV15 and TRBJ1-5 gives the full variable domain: DAMVIQNPRYQVTQFGKPVTLSCSQTLNHNVMYWYQQKSSQAPKLLFHYYDKDFNNEADTPDNFQSRRPNTSFCFLDIRSPGLGDTAMYLCATSRDRGSNQPQHFGDGTRLSIL.

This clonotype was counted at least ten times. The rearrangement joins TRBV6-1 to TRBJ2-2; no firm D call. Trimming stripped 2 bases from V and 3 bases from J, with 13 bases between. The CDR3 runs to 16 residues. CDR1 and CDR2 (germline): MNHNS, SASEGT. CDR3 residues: CASSERFYSHTGELFF. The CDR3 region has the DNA TGTGCCAGCAGTGAAAGGTTTTACAGCCACACCGGGGAGCTGTTTTTT.

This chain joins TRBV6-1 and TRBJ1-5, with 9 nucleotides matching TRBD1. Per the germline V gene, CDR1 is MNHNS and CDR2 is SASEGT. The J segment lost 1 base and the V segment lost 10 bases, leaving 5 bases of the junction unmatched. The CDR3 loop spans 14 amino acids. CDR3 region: CATLTGGSNQPQHF. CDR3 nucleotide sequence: TGTGCCACCCTGACAGGGGGAAGCAATCAGCCCCAGCATTTT.

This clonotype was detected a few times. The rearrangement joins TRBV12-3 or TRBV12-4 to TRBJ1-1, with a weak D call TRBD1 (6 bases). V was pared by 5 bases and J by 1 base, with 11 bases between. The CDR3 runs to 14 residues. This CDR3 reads CASSIQGGNTEAFF. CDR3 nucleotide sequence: TGTGCCAGCAGTATACAGGGTGGGAACACTGAAGCTTTCTTT.

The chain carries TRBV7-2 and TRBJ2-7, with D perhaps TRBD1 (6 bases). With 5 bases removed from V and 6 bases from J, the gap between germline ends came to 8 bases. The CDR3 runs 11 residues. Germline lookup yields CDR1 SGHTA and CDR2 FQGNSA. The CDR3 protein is CASSRTVEQYF. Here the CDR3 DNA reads TGTGCCAGCAGCAGGACAGTCGAGCAGTACTTC.

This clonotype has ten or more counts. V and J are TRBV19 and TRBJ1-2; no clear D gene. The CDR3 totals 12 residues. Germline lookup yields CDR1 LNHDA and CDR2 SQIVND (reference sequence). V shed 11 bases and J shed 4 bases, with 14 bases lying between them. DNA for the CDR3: TGTGCCGCGGAAGCTGCTAGCTATGGCTACACCTTC. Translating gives CAAEAASYGYTF.

DNA of the CDR3: TGTGCCAGCACCATAGGGGGATTCGTAGCCGAGCAGTACTTC. This sequence encodes CASTIGGFVAEQYF. The chain is built from TRBV2 and TRBJ2-7, with D possibly matching TRBD1 (6 bases). The CDR3 runs to 14 residues. Per germline, CDR1 SNHLY and CDR2 FYNNEI. Trimming removed 7 bases from V and 6 bases from J, with 19 bases in between.

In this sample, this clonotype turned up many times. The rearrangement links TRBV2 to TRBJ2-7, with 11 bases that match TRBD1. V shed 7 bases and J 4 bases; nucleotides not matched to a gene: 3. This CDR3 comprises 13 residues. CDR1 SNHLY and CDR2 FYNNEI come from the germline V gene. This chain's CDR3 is CASTGTGGYEQYF. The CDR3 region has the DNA TGTGCCAGCACCGGGACAGGGGGTTACGAGCAGTACTTC.

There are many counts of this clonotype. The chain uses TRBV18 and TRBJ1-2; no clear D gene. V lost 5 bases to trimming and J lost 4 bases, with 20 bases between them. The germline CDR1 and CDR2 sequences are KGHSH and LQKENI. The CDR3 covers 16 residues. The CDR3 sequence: CASSSTDDMIGYGYTF. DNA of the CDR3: TGTGCCAGCTCATCGACCGATGACATGATTGGCTATGGCTACACCTTC.

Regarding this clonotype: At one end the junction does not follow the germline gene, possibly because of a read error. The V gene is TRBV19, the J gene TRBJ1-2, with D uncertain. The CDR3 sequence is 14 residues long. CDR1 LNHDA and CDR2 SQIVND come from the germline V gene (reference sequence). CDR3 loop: CASGRARTNYGYIF. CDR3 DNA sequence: TGTGCCAGCGGGAGAGCACGGACGAACTATGGCTACATCTTC.

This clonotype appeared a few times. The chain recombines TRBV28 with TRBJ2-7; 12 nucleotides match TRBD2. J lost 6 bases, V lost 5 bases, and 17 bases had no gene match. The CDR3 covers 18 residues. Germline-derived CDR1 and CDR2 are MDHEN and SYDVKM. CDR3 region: CASSQLAGGLSNLGEQYF. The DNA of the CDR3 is TGTGCCAGCAGTCAACTAGCGGGAGGTTTATCGAATCTCGGCGAGCAGTACTTC.

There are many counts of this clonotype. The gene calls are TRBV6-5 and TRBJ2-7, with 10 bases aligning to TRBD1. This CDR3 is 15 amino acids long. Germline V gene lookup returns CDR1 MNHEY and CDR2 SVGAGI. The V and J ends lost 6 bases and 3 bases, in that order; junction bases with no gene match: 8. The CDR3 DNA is TGTGCCAGCAGAAGCCGGGACAGGGGTTACTACGAGCAGTACTTC. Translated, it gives CASRSRDRGYYEQYF.

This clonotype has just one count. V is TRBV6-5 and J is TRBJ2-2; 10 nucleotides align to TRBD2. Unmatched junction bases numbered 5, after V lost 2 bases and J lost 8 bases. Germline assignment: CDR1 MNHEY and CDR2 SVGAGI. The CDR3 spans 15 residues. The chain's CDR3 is CASSYTQGLAGELFF. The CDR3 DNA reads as TGTGCCAGCAGTTACACCCAGGGACTAGCGGGGGAGCTGTTTTTT.

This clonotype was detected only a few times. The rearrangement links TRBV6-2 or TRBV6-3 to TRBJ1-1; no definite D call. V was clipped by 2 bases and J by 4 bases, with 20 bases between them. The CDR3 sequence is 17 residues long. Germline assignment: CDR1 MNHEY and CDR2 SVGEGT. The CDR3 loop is CASSYVPYKGPGTEAFF. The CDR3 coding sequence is TGTGCCAGCAGTTACGTGCCCTACAAAGGGCCGGGCACTGAAGCTTTCTTT.

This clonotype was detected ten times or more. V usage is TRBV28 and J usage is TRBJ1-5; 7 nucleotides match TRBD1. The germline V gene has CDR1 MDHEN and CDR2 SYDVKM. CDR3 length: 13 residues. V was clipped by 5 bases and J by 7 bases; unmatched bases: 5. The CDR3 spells CASSTTGEQPQHF. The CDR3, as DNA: TGTGCCAGCAGTACCACAGGGGAACAGCCCCAGCATTTT.

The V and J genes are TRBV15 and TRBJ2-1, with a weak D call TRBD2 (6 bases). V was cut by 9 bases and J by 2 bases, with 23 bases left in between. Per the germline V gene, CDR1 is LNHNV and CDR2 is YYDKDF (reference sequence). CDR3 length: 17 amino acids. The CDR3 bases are TGTGCCACGACCAACCTCAAACCGGGAGTCCCCTACAATGAGCAGTTCTTC. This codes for CATTNLKPGVPYNEQFF. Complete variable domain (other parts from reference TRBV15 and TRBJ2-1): DAMVIQNPRYQVTQFGKPVTLSCSQTLNHNVMYWYQQKSSQAPKLLFHYYDKDFNNEADTPDNFQSRRPNTSFCFLDIRSPGLGDTAMYLCATTNLKPGVPYNEQFFGPGTRLTVL.

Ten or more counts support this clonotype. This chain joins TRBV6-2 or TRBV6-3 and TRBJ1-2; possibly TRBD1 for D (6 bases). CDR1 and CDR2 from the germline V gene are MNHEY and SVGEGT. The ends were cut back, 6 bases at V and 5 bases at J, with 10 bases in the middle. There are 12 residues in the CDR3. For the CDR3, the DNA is TGTGCCAGCAGGGACAGAACTTATGGCTACACCTTC. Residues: CASRDRTYGYTF.